What follows are 30 T cell receptor beta chains derived from one specimen sequenced in a study of tumor-infiltrating lymphocytes in oesophageal squamous cell carcinoma. One entry per CDR3 protein results from TCRdb running MiXCR on the PCR reads. The sample holds about 18,000 distinct CDR3 sequences, around 40% seen once. Sequencing was performed on esophageal tumor tissue. These receptors all come from a male donor with esophageal squamous cell carcinoma.

This clonotype came up a few times. The rearrangement joins TRBV5-1 to TRBJ2-5, with TRBD1 matching over 8 bases. The CDR3 is 16 amino acids. Germline V gene data show CDR1 as SGHRS and CDR2 as YFSETQ. V was clipped by 0 bases and J by 7 bases; unmatched bases: 11. CDR3 in amino acids: CASSLDGRQGAATQYF. CDR3 DNA: TGCGCCAGCAGCTTGGATGGCAGGCAGGGGGCAGCGACCCAGTACTTC.

V and J are TRBV7-6 and TRBJ1-1, with 7 bases fitting TRBD1. The assigned J gene may be wrong: the sequence end matches TRBJ2-2 better. Per germline, CDR1 SGHVS and CDR2 FNYEAQ. The CDR3 loop spans 15 amino acids. DNA for the CDR3: TGTGCCAGCAGCGCAAACAGGGGCGACACCGGGGAGCTGTTTTTT. As protein: CASSANRGDTGELFF.

With respect to this clonotype: Since no conserved phenylalanine or tryptophan closes the CDR3, a read error is the likely cause. No DNA is shown, since the ends of the CDR3 on it are uncertain; the CDR3 is the one TCRdb lists. V usage is TRBV27 and J usage is TRBJ2-6; whether TRBD1, the table's D call, matches the DNA was not checked. Per the germline V gene, CDR1 is MNHEY and CDR2 is SMNVEV (reference sequence). The CDR3 length is 16 residues, termini included. CDR3 loop: CASSSGQEAYEQYFGA.

This clonotype came up many times. A read error is likely, as this CDR3 ends without the conserved phenylalanine or tryptophan. Because the CDR3's place on the DNA is in doubt, the DNA is left out and the CDR3 is given as listed by TCRdb. The rearrangement joins TRBV7-2 to TRBJ2-7; TRBD1, as called in the table, went unchecked against the DNA. The V gene's germline CDR1 is SGHTA and CDR2 FQGNSA. With termini counted, the CDR3 has 16 amino acids. CDR3 protein: CASSPDRGTYGYTFGS.

There are a few counts of this clonotype. The chain employs TRBV2 and TRBJ2-7, with D possibly being TRBD1 (6 bases). Germline CDR1 SNHLY, CDR2 FYNNEI. There are 13 residues in the CDR3. The germline V and J ends were trimmed by 11 bases and 4 bases, with 18 bases remaining between them. The CDR3, as DNA: TGTGCCGACCGACCGCAGGGGTCGTACGAGCAGTACTTC. Protein: CADRPQGSYEQYF.

This clonotype was counted a few times. The rearrangement uses TRBV7-9 and TRBJ2-3; no clear D gene. Germline lookup yields CDR1 SEHNR and CDR2 FQNEAQ (reference sequence). This CDR3 is built from 13 residues. V dropped 3 bases and J dropped 6 bases, with 10 bases sitting between them. The CDR3 region is CASSFNGGDTQYF. CDR3 in DNA: TGTGCCAGCAGCTTTAACGGTGGGGATACGCAGTATTTT. The full variable domain, its missing parts supplied by reference TRBV7-9 and TRBJ2-3, is DTGVSQNPRHKITKRGQNVTFRCDPISEHNRLYWYRQTLGQGPEFLTYFQNEAQLEKSRLLSDRFSAERPKGSFSTLEIQRTEQGDSAMYLCASSFNGGDTQYFGPGTRLTVL.

V and J are TRBV6-2 or TRBV6-3 and TRBJ2-5, with no clear D. The J call is in doubt because the DNA end fits TRBJ2-7 better. The CDR3 spans 11 residues. Germline V gives CDR1 MNHEY, CDR2 SVGEGT. The CDR3 DNA is TGTGCCAGCAAGGCCTTTGACGAGCAGTACTTC. Amino acids: CASKAFDEQYF.

The chain joins TRBV3-1 to TRBJ2-7, with 8 bases aligning to TRBD1. The J call could be wrong; TRBJ2-5 is a better fit for the DNA end. The germline V gene has CDR1 LGHDT and CDR2 YNNKEL (reference sequence). The CDR3 spans 13 residues. The CDR3 reads CASSHRGRETQYF. The CDR3 DNA is TGTGCCAGCAGCCACAGGGGGCGGGAGACCCAGTACTTC.

The chain uses TRBV28 and TRBJ1-5; 8 nucleotides agree with TRBD1. This CDR3 spans 16 amino acids. V shed 6 bases, J shed 5 bases, and the junction held 12 bases outside the gene matches. Germline V gene data show CDR1 as MDHEN and CDR2 as SYDVKM. CDR3 sequence reads: CASRWTGKSMYQPQHF. DNA for the CDR3: TGTGCCAGCAGGTGGACAGGGAAGAGTATGTATCAGCCCCAGCATTTT.

At least ten counts were recorded for this clonotype. This chain joins TRBV7-9 and TRBJ2-7; no clear D gene. The CDR3 consists of 13 residues. Looked up from germline, CDR1 is SEHNR and CDR2 is FQNEAQ (reference sequence). Trimming stripped 5 bases from V and 1 base from J, with 9 bases between. The CDR3 coding sequence is TGTGCCAGCAGCCCTAGAAGGTCCTACGAGCAGTACTTC. Protein: CASSPRRSYEQYF.

This chain links TRBV6-1 with TRBJ2-1; TRBD2 aligns across 8 bases. The DNA end favors TRBJ2-7, so the J call may be wrong. This CDR3 has 16 amino acids. Germline V gives CDR1 MNHNS, CDR2 SASEGT. The DNA of the CDR3 is TGTGCCAGCAGTGTTAATGGGGCGGGAGGACCCTACGAGCAGTACTTC. It translates to CASSVNGAGGPYEQYF.

This chain links TRBV2 with TRBJ2-3; D is undetermined. V lost 6 bases, J lost 2 bases, and 12 bases lay in between. The CDR3 spans 14 residues. The germline CDR1 and CDR2 sequences are SNHLY and FYNNEI. The CDR3 sequence is CASSYRSHTDTQYF. The DNA for the CDR3 is TGTGCCAGCAGCTACCGTTCCCACACAGATACGCAGTATTTT.

As concerns this clonotype: A much larger clone is a single base away; this may be a read error. V usage is TRBV5-1 and J usage is TRBJ2-4; tentative D call: TRBD1 (6 bases). The CDR3 totals 15 residues. V was pared by 0 bases and J by 13 bases, with 20 bases between. Germline lookup yields CDR1 SGHRS and CDR2 YFSETQ. In DNA, the CDR3 is TGCGCCAGCAGCTTGGATGGGGGCTCCTACAATGAGCAGTACTTC. Translated, it gives CASSLDGGSYNEQYF. Full variable domain (missing parts from reference TRBV5-1 and TRBJ2-4): KAGVTQTPRYLIKTRGQQVTLSCSPISGHRSVSWYQQTPGQGLQFLFEYFSETQRNKGNFPGRFSGRQFSNSRSEMNVSTLELGDSALYLCASSLDGGSYNEQYFGAGTRLSVL.

Ten or more counts support this clonotype. In DNA form, the CDR3 reads TGTGCCAGCAGCCCCGAGGGGGGGGCGAGTACTGAAGCTTTCTTT. Translated: CASSPEGGASTEAFF. V and J are TRBV7-9 and TRBJ1-1; a weak D match, TRBD1 (6 bases). The CDR3 extends over 15 amino acids. CDR1 and CDR2 (germline): SEHNR, FQNEAQ (reference sequence). The V gene lost 5 bases and the J gene lost 5 bases, with 18 bases spanning the gap.

The chain carries TRBV7-3 and TRBJ2-5; 15 bases line up with TRBD2. The CDR3 extends over 18 amino acids. Germline trimming cut 3 bases from V and 5 bases from J; bases unmatched to any gene: 10. Germline assignment: CDR1 SGHTA and CDR2 FQGTGA. The CDR3 nucleotides are TGTGCCAGCAGCTTGAGGACTAGCGGGAGGGCCGGTACGGAGACCCAGTACTTC. Its protein product is CASSLRTSGRAGTETQYF.

The V call is TRBV28, the J call TRBJ2-7, with TRBD2 matching 7 bases. The trim removed 6 bases at V and 3 bases at J, leaving 11 bases unmatched. Germline loops: CDR1 MDHEN, CDR2 SYDVKM. There are 15 residues in the CDR3. CDR3 region: CASRNSGLQGYEQYF. CDR3 DNA: TGTGCCAGCAGAAATAGCGGGCTACAAGGCTACGAGCAGTACTTC. Combining the CDR3 with reference TRBV28 and TRBJ2-7 gives the whole variable domain DVKVTQSSRYLVKRTGEKVFLECVQDMDHENMFWYRQDPGLGLRLIYFSYDVKMKEKGDIPEGYSVSREKKERFSLILESASTNQTSMYLCASRNSGLQGYEQYFGPGTRLTVT.

This clonotype rates as medium-sized (0.01 to 0.1%). The chain employs TRBV7-4 and TRBJ2-3; D is uncertain. The CDR3 extends over 12 amino acids. Germline V gene sequence: CDR1 SGHVT, CDR2 SQSDAQ. Trimming stripped 5 bases from V and 5 bases from J, with 8 bases between. CDR3 DNA: TGTGCCAGCAGCCTACTCCGAGATACGCAGTATTTT. Amino acids: CASSLLRDTQYF.

The sample holds a few counts of this clonotype. The V gene is TRBV2, the J gene TRBJ2-5; D might be TRBD2 (5 bases). The CDR3 is 15 amino acids. Trimming cost V 2 bases and J 6 bases, with 16 bases left between them. The germline CDR1 and CDR2 sequences are SNHLY and FYNNEI. CDR3 region: CASSEPGRGVKTQYF. As DNA, the CDR3 is TGTGCCAGCAGTGAACCAGGACGGGGTGTGAAGACCCAGTACTTC.

This sequence joins TRBV3-1 and TRBJ2-3; D unclear. The V and J ends lost 0 bases and 1 base respectively, with 11 bases between them. The CDR3 is made up of 16 amino acids. Germline lookup yields CDR1 LGHDT and CDR2 YNNKEL (reference sequence). In nucleotides, the CDR3 is TGTGCCAGCAGCCAAGACGGCAGGCCCCGCACAGATACGCAGTATTTT. This codes for CASSQDGRPRTDTQYF.

This clonotype has a handful of counts. CDR3 amino acids: CASSEKASGSNEQYF. For the CDR3, the DNA is TGCGCCAGCAGCGAGAAGGCTAGCGGGAGCAACGAGCAGTACTTC. The chain links TRBV5-1 to TRBJ2-7, with 10 nucleotides matching TRBD2. This CDR3 has 15 amino acids. Per the germline V gene, CDR1 is SGHRS and CDR2 is YFSETQ. V lost 4 bases to trimming and J lost 5 bases; unmatched junction nucleotides: 9.

For this clonotype: At one end, the junction sequence differs from germline, possibly due to a read error. The chain carries TRBV6-6 and TRBJ2-3, with 7 bases identical to TRBD1. This CDR3 has 18 amino acids. Germline V CDR1 and CDR2: MNHNY, SVGAGI (reference sequence). CDR3 DNA: TGTGCCAGCAGTTACTCTTTCCGACAGGGCTACATGAACACTGAAGCTTACTTC. Its translation: CASSYSFRQGYMNTEAYF.

Relative to its sample, this clonotype is medium-sized (0.01 to 0.1%). The chain carries TRBV7-6 and TRBJ2-7, with 10 positions matching TRBD1. Germline V gene data show CDR1 as SGHVS and CDR2 as FNYEAQ. This CDR3 has 17 amino acids. Trimming removed 0 bases from V and 5 bases from J; junction bases left unmatched: 10. CDR3 amino acids: CASSLAVGDRGNDEQYF. For the CDR3, the DNA is TGTGCCAGCAGCTTAGCGGTAGGGGACAGGGGTAACGACGAGCAGTACTTC.

In this sample, this clonotype turned up many times. The rearrangement uses TRBV19 and TRBJ2-1; TRBD1 might be the D (5 bases). CDR3 length: 15 amino acids. Looked up from germline, CDR1 is LNHDA and CDR2 is SQIVND (reference sequence). Trimming removed 5 bases from V and 7 bases from J, with 18 bases in between. The CDR3 coding sequence is TGTGCCAGTAGTCCCCGCTGGGGCGCGGAAAATGAGCAGTTCTTC. Residues: CASSPRWGAENEQFF.

The V call is TRBV12-3 or TRBV12-4, the J call TRBJ2-4, with TRBD2 matching over 11 bases. There are 13 residues in the CDR3. Losses at the gene ends were 6 bases for V and 6 bases for J; bases not matched to a gene: 1. This CDR3 is CASSLAGGNIQYF. DNA for the CDR3: TGTGCCAGCAGCCTAGCGGGAGGAAACATTCAGTACTTC.

As concerns this clonotype: A read error may account for a junction end that differs from germline. V and J are TRBV7-6 and TRBJ2-2, with D hard to call. CDR1 and CDR2 from the germline V gene are SGHVS and FNYEAQ. CDR3 length equals 14 residues. In nucleotides, the CDR3 is TGTGCCAGCAGCTTAGGGACGAAAACCGGGGAGCTGTTTTTT. The encoded protein is CASSLGTKTGELFF.

This clonotype was seen ten or more times. This rearrangement joins TRBV6-4 to TRBJ1-4; 8 bases are a match to TRBD1. V shed 0 bases, J shed 6 bases, and the junction held 9 bases outside the gene matches. Germline loops: CDR1 MRHNA, CDR2 SNTAGT. The CDR3 has 17 amino acids. In nucleotides, the CDR3 is TGTGCCAGCAGTGACTCAGGGGTGACAGGGGCGGATGAAAAACTGTTTTTT. It specifies CASSDSGVTGADEKLFF.

This clonotype was seen a handful of times. The V call is TRBV15, the J call TRBJ2-7, with 8 bases fitting TRBD1. J was trimmed by 7 bases and V by 3 bases; bases with no gene match: 14. In germline, CDR1 is LNHNV, CDR2 YYDKDF (reference sequence). The CDR3 totals 16 residues. The CDR3 DNA is TGTGCCACCAGCAGCCTCACAGGGGGGATATACAATGAGCAGTACTTC. Protein sequence: CATSSLTGGIYNEQYF.

A remark on this clonotype: In this CDR3 the conserved last residue, phenylalanine or tryptophan, is missing, so a read error is likely. The DNA is left out, because the CDR3 cannot be placed on it with certainty; the CDR3 is given as TCRdb lists it. This sequence joins TRBV11-2 and TRBJ2-5; the DNA was not compared with TRBD1, the D call given in the table. The CDR3 is 20 residues long, counting both termini. Germline values: CDR1 SGHAT, CDR2 FQNNGV. CDR3 loop: CASSLGLGTRTANYGYTFGS.

The chain joins TRBV11-2 to TRBJ2-5, with a possible D match to TRBD1 (5 bases). CDR1 and CDR2 (germline): SGHAT, FQNNGV. CDR3 length equals 15 residues. V shed 1 base and J shed 11 bases, with 20 bases lying between them. The CDR3 is CASSLGANRNNEQYF. The CDR3 bases are TGTGCCAGCAGCTTAGGGGCCAACAGGAACAATGAGCAGTACTTC.

This clonotype occurred a few times. This may arise from a read error, as a much more abundant clone is one base away. J is TRBJ2-3 and V is TRBV6-1; D uncertain. Gene TRBJ2-1 matches the end of the DNA better, so the J call may be wrong. The CDR3 is made up of 16 amino acids. CDR1 and CDR2 (germline): MNHNS, SASEGT. As DNA, the CDR3 is TGTGCCAGCAGCCAGAGGCCGGGTCTTCGAACCTACGAGCAGTTCTTC. This sequence encodes CASSQRPGLRTYEQFF.